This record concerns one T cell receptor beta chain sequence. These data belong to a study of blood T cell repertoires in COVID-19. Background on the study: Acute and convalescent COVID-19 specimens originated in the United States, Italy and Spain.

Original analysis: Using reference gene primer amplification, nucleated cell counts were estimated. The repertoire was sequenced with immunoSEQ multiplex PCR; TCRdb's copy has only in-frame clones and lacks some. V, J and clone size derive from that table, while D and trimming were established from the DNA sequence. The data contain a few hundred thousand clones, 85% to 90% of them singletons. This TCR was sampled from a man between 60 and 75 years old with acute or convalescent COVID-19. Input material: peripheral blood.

This chain's CDR3 is CASKMDRKSYEQYF. The CDR3 region has the DNA TGTGCCAGCAAAATGGACAGGAAATCCTACGAGCAGTACTTC. This chain uses TRBV21-1 with TRBJ2-7; the D call TRBD1 from the table was never checked on the DNA. TRBV21-1 is a pseudogene locus. The CDR3 consists of 14 residues.